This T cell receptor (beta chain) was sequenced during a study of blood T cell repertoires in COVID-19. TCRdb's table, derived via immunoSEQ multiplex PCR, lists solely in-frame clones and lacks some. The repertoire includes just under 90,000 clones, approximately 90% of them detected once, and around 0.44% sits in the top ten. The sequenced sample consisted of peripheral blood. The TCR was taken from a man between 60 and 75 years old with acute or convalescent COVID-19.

The CDR3: CASSSHRGVYNEQFF. The CDR3 DNA is TGTGCCAGCAGCTCTCATCGAGGAGTCTACAATGAGCAGTTCTTC. The gene calls are TRBV11-3 and TRBJ2-1; D is undetermined. The germline V gene encodes CDR1 SGHNT and CDR2 YENEEA. V lost 4 bases to trimming and J lost 3 bases, with 13 bases between them. CDR3 length: 15 amino acids.